One sample yielded the 11 T cell receptor beta chains listed below, sequenced in a study of T cell changes during pregnancy in multiple sclerosis. Method: immunoSEQ multiplex PCR; TCRdb's copy keeps in-frame clones and lacks some. In the table there are fewer than 110,000 clones, around 92% of which are singletons. Sequencing was performed on peripheral blood, taken in the second trimester of pregnancy. These receptors originate from a female donor with multiple sclerosis, enrolled in a pregnancy study.

The chain joins TRBV28 to TRBJ2-7; 8 bases agree with TRBD2. This CDR3 comprises 16 residues. CDR1 and CDR2 from the germline V gene are MDHEN and SYDVKM. Trimming took 5 bases from V and 1 from J; bases not matched to a gene: 10. The CDR3 DNA reads as TGTGCCAGCAGTCCCCTGAGGGCGGGAGGATCCTACGAGCAGTACTTC. It translates to CASSPLRAGGSYEQYF.

The chain uses TRBV9 and TRBJ2-7, with TRBD2 matching over 12 bases. The junction had 6 bases not matched to a gene; V was cut back by 7 bases and J by 7 bases. Germline V gene lookup returns CDR1 SGDLS and CDR2 YYNGEE. The CDR3 is 13 residues long. The CDR3 DNA follows: TGTGCCAGCTCTAGCGGGAGGGGGGGGGAGCAGTACTTC. The encoded protein is CASSSGRGGEQYF.

The chain joins TRBV28 to TRBJ1-1, with TRBD1 identical over 8 bases. The CDR3 covers 14 residues. Trimming removed 5 bases from V and 11 bases from J; junction bases left unmatched: 13. CDR1 is MDHEN, CDR2 SYDVKM, per germline. Here the CDR3 reads CASSIRGRVPKAFF. The CDR3 region has the DNA TGTGCCAGCAGTATCAGGGGGCGCGTTCCTAAGGCTTTCTTT.

The chain employs TRBV29-1 and TRBJ1-1; no reliable D call. The CDR3 has 13 amino acids. V lost 5 bases to trimming and J lost 1 base, with 11 bases between them. Germline assignment: CDR1 SQVTM and CDR2 ANQGSEA. In DNA form, the CDR3 reads TGCAGCGTTTCGGCAGGCCGGAACACTGAAGCTTTCTTT. This translates into CSVSAGRNTEAFF.

The chain combines TRBV28 with TRBJ2-2, with 9 bases matching TRBD1. Germline V gene data show CDR1 as MDHEN and CDR2 as SYDVKM. This CDR3 has 14 residues. With V trimmed by 6 bases and J by 6 bases, 5 bases remained unmatched. The CDR3 DNA reads as TGTGCCAGCAGACAGGGGGCGCTCCCCGGGGAGCTGTTTTTT. It specifies CASRQGALPGELFF.

The rearrangement links TRBV18 to TRBJ2-7, with D tentatively TRBD1 (6 bases). CDR3 length: 16 amino acids. V lost 5 bases and J 2 bases, leaving 19 bases between the germline ends. Per the germline V gene, CDR1 is KGHSH and CDR2 is LQKENI. DNA for the CDR3: TGTGCCAGCTCAACTCTACTGGACAGCGCCACCTACGAGCAGTACTTC. This sequence encodes CASSTLLDSATYEQYF.

The genes are TRBV28 and TRBJ2-7; 7 nucleotides align to TRBD1. This CDR3 has 13 residues. Trimming removed 5 bases from V and 3 bases from J; junction bases left unmatched: 4. Per germline, CDR1 MDHEN and CDR2 SYDVKM. CDR3 DNA: TGTGCCAGCAGTATCGGGACAGTCTACGAGCAGTACTTC. Encoded protein: CASSIGTVYEQYF.

The chain joins TRBV30 to TRBJ1-4; 9 bases line up with TRBD1. V trimming: 2 bases; J trimming: 7 bases; junction bases outside the gene matches: 5. The CDR3 is 14 amino acids. Germline assignment: CDR1 GTSNPN and CDR2 SVGIG (reference sequence). CDR3 in DNA: TGTGCCTGGAGTCCCGGGACAGGGCGTGAAAAACTGTTTTTT. Translation gives CAWSPGTGREKLFF. Filled out from reference TRBV30 and TRBJ1-4, the complete variable domain reads SQTIHQWPATLVQPVGSPLSLECTVEGTSNPNLYWYRQAAGRGLQLLFYSVGIGQISSEVPQNLSASRPQDRQFILSSKKLLLSDSGFYLCAWSPGTGREKLFFGSGTQLSVL.

The J gene is TRBJ2-1, the V gene TRBV13; 7 nucleotides match TRBD1. This CDR3 has 17 amino acids. The germline V gene has CDR1 PRHDT and CDR2 FYEKMQ (reference sequence). The V segment lost 4 bases and the J segment 5 bases; nucleotides outside the gene matches: 14. The CDR3 sequence is CASSSSRLGTDHNEQFF. The DNA of the CDR3 is TGTGCCAGCAGCTCCTCTCGGCTCGGGACAGACCACAATGAGCAGTTCTTC. Filled out from reference TRBV13 and TRBJ2-1, the complete variable domain reads AAGVIQSPRHLIKEKRETATLKCYPIPRHDTVYWYQQGPGQDPQFLISFYEKMQSDKGSIPDRFSAQQFSDYHSELNMSSLELGDSALYFCASSSSRLGTDHNEQFFGPGTRLTVL.

This clone has a handful of counts. The chain couples TRBV29-1 to TRBJ1-1; TRBD1 aligns across 7 bases. CDR3 size: 13 residues. Trimming at V came to 2 bases and at J to 5 bases, leaving 5 bases not matched to a gene. Germline values: CDR1 SQVTM, CDR2 ANQGSEA. The CDR3 spells CSVEPQGRTEAFF. In DNA, the CDR3 is TGCAGCGTTGAACCACAGGGGAGGACTGAAGCTTTCTTT.

The J gene is TRBJ1-4, the V gene TRBV11-3; D is uncertain. Germline CDR1 and CDR2: SGHNT and YENEEA. This CDR3 contains 16 residues. Trimming took off 6 bases at V and 4 bases at J, with 18 bases between the two ends. This chain's CDR3 is CASSQGGTALNEKLFF. CDR3 coding DNA: TGTGCCAGCAGTCAAGGAGGCACAGCTCTTAATGAAAAACTGTTTTTT.